Shown below are 29 T cell receptor beta chains from a single sample sequenced in a study of blood T cells in healthy people across ages. For the second PCR, which ran for about 7 to 11 cycles, a sample-barcoded 5' primer and a J-beta primer mix were used. TCRdb reanalysed the 5' RACE reads using MiXCR and keeps one entry per CDR3 protein. The sample yields more than 650,000 distinct CDR3 sequences, about 20% seen once. The material sequenced was blood. These receptors all come from a man aged 70 or older in good health.

This rearrangement joins TRBV30 to TRBJ2-5; 14 nucleotides match TRBD2. The last part of the DNA fits TRBJ2-1 better; the J call may be wrong. The CDR3 is 14 amino acids. Looked up from germline, CDR1 is GTSNPN and CDR2 is SVGIG (reference sequence). CDR3 in amino acids: CAWRGLAGVHEQFF. In DNA, the CDR3 is TGTGCCTGGAGGGGACTAGCGGGAGTCCATGAGCAGTTCTTC.

The chain joins TRBV12-3 or TRBV12-4 to TRBJ2-7; D is undetermined. This CDR3 region has 14 residues. CDR3 protein: CAGSLSTFPYEQYV. The DNA of the CDR3 is TGTGCCGGCAGTTTAAGCACTTTCCCATACGAGCAGTACGTC.

This clonotype was detected only a few times. The chain links TRBV3-1 to TRBJ2-5; 9 positions match TRBD2. The CDR3 covers 16 residues. The germline CDR1 and CDR2 sequences are LGHDT and YNNKEL (reference sequence). J was trimmed by 4 bases and V by 4 bases; bases with no gene match: 10. The CDR3 sequence: CASSRRELAGGETQYF. The DNA of the CDR3 is TGTGCCAGCAGCCGCCGAGAACTAGCGGGCGGAGAGACCCAGTACTTC.

This rearrangement joins TRBV20-1 to TRBJ2-3, with 8 bases aligning to TRBD1. This CDR3 comprises 17 residues. Per germline, CDR1 DFQATT and CDR2 SNEGSKA (reference sequence). Trimming cost V 1 base and J 4 bases; bases outside gene matches: 13. DNA of the CDR3: TGCAGTGCTAGAGGTACCCAGGGACAGGTGAAGGCAGATACGCAGTATTTT. Translation: CSARGTQGQVKADTQYF.

The chain employs TRBV7-9 and TRBJ2-3, with D uncertain. The germline V gene has CDR1 SEHNR and CDR2 FQNEAQ (reference sequence). The CDR3 consists of 16 residues. Trimming removed 5 bases from V and 2 bases from J, with 17 bases in between. In nucleotides, the CDR3 is TGTGCCAGCAGCCCCCGTCTCCGTAGCATCACAGATACGCAGTATTTT. This codes for CASSPRLRSITDTQYF.

A few counts support this clonotype. The rearrangement joins TRBV11-2 to TRBJ2-2, with 7 bases fitting TRBD2. The CDR3 runs to 15 residues. Germline V CDR1 and CDR2: SGHAT, FQNNGV. V was clipped by 2 bases and J by 1 base; unmatched bases: 1. As DNA, the CDR3 is TGTGCCAGCAGCTTATGGGGGGGGAACACCGGGGAGCTGTTTTTT. Protein sequence: CASSLWGGNTGELFF.

This clonotype came up a few times. CDR3 sequence: CASTDGYNSPLHF. The CDR3, as DNA: TGTGCCAGCACAGACGGATATAATTCACCCCTCCACTTT. V usage is TRBV12-3 or TRBV12-4 and J usage is TRBJ1-6, with D unresolved. CDR3 length equals 13 residues. Deletions cut 7 bases from V and 4 bases from J, with 8 bases between.

The CDR3 nucleotides are TGTGCCAGCAGCGAAGGGGGAATCACAGATACGCAGTATTTT. It specifies CASSEGGITDTQYF. The V gene is TRBV7-6, the J gene TRBJ2-3; D possibly corresponds to TRBD1 (6 bases). Looked up from germline, CDR1 is SGHVS and CDR2 is FNYEAQ. This CDR3 has 14 residues. V lost 5 bases to trimming and J lost 2 bases, with 11 bases between them.

A few counts support this clonotype. This sequence joins TRBV28 and TRBJ1-5; the match to TRBD1 covers 7 bases. Trimming cost V 2 bases and J 7 bases; bases outside gene matches: 11. This CDR3 has 16 residues. Germline V gene data show CDR1 as MDHEN and CDR2 as SYDVKM. This chain's CDR3 is CASSLPGGQRKQPQHF. In nucleotides, the CDR3 is TGTGCCAGCAGTTTACCGGGGGGACAGCGAAAACAGCCCCAGCATTTT.

This clonotype was seen many times. The chain joins TRBV7-8 to TRBJ2-4; 7 bases are shared with TRBD1. CDR3 length equals 14 residues. Germline-derived CDR1 and CDR2 are SGHVS and FQNEAQ. The junction had 1 base not matched to a gene; V was cut back by 4 bases and J by 1 base. The CDR3 nucleotides are TGTGCCAGCAGCTCGACAGGGGCCAAAAACATTCAGTACTTC. Its protein product is CASSSTGAKNIQYF.

This clonotype appeared many times. The chain joins TRBV12-3 or TRBV12-4 to TRBJ2-1; 9 bases line up with TRBD1. V shed 6 bases, J shed 3 bases, and the junction held 9 bases outside the gene matches. This CDR3 region has 16 residues. The CDR3: CASRKPRQGGYNEQFF. Here the CDR3 DNA reads TGTGCCAGCAGGAAACCCAGACAGGGGGGCTACAATGAGCAGTTCTTC.

This clonotype has more than one count but fewer than ten. The chain uses TRBV7-6 and TRBJ2-1; D unresolved. The ends were cut back, 5 bases at V and 9 bases at J, with 14 bases in the middle. Looked up from germline, CDR1 is SGHVS and CDR2 is FNYEAQ. The CDR3 is 13 residues long. CDR3 nucleotides: TGTGCCAGCAGCCCTCTAGTTTGGAGTGAGCAGTTCTTC. It is translated as CASSPLVWSEQFF.

The gene calls are TRBV20-1 and TRBJ2-4; 8 bases match TRBD1. This CDR3 region has 13 residues. Germline trimming cut 3 bases from V and 7 bases from J; bases unmatched to any gene: 5. Germline lookup yields CDR1 DFQATT and CDR2 SNEGSKA (reference sequence). This chain's CDR3 is CSASGTGLNIQYF. CDR3 in DNA: TGCAGTGCTAGCGGGACAGGACTCAACATTCAGTACTTC.

The CDR3, as DNA: TGTGCCAGCAGCTCCCGGTGCGGAGAGACCCAGTACTTC. Translation gives CASSSRCGETQYF. The rearrangement links TRBV7-3 to TRBJ2-5; D is undetermined. V was pared by 4 bases and J by 4 bases, with 10 bases between. Germline-derived CDR1 and CDR2 are SGHTA and FQGTGA. The CDR3 spans 13 residues.

This sequence joins TRBV20-1 and TRBJ2-3; D may be TRBD1 (6 bases). The germline CDR1 and CDR2 sequences are DFQATT and SNEGSKA (reference sequence). V lost 6 bases and J 2 bases, leaving 12 bases between the germline ends. CDR3 size: 13 residues. CDR3 amino acids: CSARTANTDTQYF. The CDR3 DNA sequence: TGCAGTGCCAGGACAGCCAACACAGATACGCAGTATTTT.

J is TRBJ2-7 and V is TRBV12-3 or TRBV12-4, with no clear D. V was clipped by 7 bases and J by 3 bases, with 16 bases between them. This CDR3 is built from 14 residues. This CDR3 is CASTKSVAVYEQYF. CDR3 coding DNA: TGTGCCAGCACTAAATCCGTGGCGGTCTACGAGCAGTACTTC.

V usage is TRBV28 and J usage is TRBJ2-5; 8 bases map to TRBD2. The assigned J gene may be wrong: the sequence end matches TRBJ2-7 better. The CDR3 is made up of 17 amino acids. Germline CDR1 reads MDHEN; CDR2 reads SYDVKM. CDR3 residues: CASSLYIAETSVPEQYF. The CDR3 region has the DNA TGTGCCAGCAGTTTATACATTGCGGAGACTAGCGTTCCCGAGCAGTACTTC.

This clonotype was seen many times. The chain employs TRBV25-1 and TRBJ1-1; 8 bases fit TRBD1. J lost 5 bases, V lost 4 bases, and 3 bases had no gene match. Germline lookup yields CDR1 MGHDK and CDR2 SYGVNS. This CDR3 has 13 amino acids. CDR3 protein: CASSATGGTEAFF. The CDR3 DNA reads TGTGCCAGCAGTGCCACAGGGGGAACTGAAGCTTTCTTT.

As concerns this clonotype: This likely comes from a read error, as the CDR3 has no conserved phenylalanine or tryptophan at its end. In DNA form, the CDR3 reads TGTGCCAGCAGATACCAACCTAGCGGGAGAGACAATGAGCAGTTCCTC. As protein: CASRYQPSGRDNEQFL. The V gene is TRBV6-6, the J gene TRBJ2-1, with 10 bases that match TRBD2. The germline V gene has CDR1 MNHNY and CDR2 SVGAGI (reference sequence). Losses at the gene ends were 6 bases for V and 5 bases for J; bases not matched to a gene: 10. There are 16 residues in the CDR3.

This clonotype turned up a few times. V is TRBV6-1 and J is TRBJ2-5; TRBD2 matches at 7 bases. Germline CDR1 is MNHNS and CDR2 is SASEGT. After removal of 6 bases from V and 3 bases from J, the junction contained 7 bases not matched to a gene. The CDR3 sequence is 14 residues long. CDR3 sequence: CASRAWAGEETQYF. The DNA for the CDR3 is TGTGCCAGCAGAGCTTGGGCGGGGGAAGAGACCCAGTACTTC.

This clonotype was observed a few times. The V call is TRBV6-6, the J call TRBJ1-1; D possibly corresponds to TRBD1 (6 bases). CDR1 is MNHNY, CDR2 SVGAGI, per germline (reference sequence). The CDR3 runs to 15 residues. V was trimmed by 5 bases and J by 4 bases, leaving 17 bases between them. The CDR3 sequence: CASSGGSRVSTEAFF. In DNA form, the CDR3 reads TGTGCCAGCAGTGGGGGCTCCAGGGTTAGCACTGAAGCTTTCTTT.

The chain links TRBV6-2 or TRBV6-3 to TRBJ2-7, with 10 nucleotides matching TRBD1. The junction had 7 bases not matched to a gene; V was cut back by 6 bases and J by 5 bases. The CDR3 sequence is 14 residues long. Germline V CDR1 and CDR2: MNHEY, SVGEGT. The CDR3 sequence: CASSDRQGANEQYF. CDR3 nucleotides: TGTGCCAGCAGCGATCGACAGGGGGCCAACGAGCAGTACTTC.

This chain uses TRBV12-3 or TRBV12-4 with TRBJ2-5; D gene unclear. There are 15 residues in the CDR3. V lost 2 bases, J lost 1 base, and 11 bases lay in between. The CDR3 reads CASSLIRHRQETQYF. As DNA, the CDR3 is TGTGCCAGCAGTTTAATTAGGCACCGCCAAGAGACCCAGTACTTC.

This clonotype was observed a few times. This chain connects TRBV20-1 to TRBJ2-1, with TRBD1 matching over 12 bases. Germline V CDR1 and CDR2: DFQATT, SNEGSKA (reference sequence). V was clipped by 7 bases and J by 5 bases; unmatched bases: 9. The CDR3 length is 15 residues. Here the CDR3 reads CSVGTGGYVHNEQFF. The CDR3, as DNA: TGCAGTGTCGGGACAGGGGGCTATGTCCACAATGAGCAGTTCTTC.

The rearrangement joins TRBV20-1 to TRBJ2-1; D might be TRBD1 (5 bases). Trimming took 3 bases from V and 9 from J, leaving 15 bases between them. CDR3 length: 13 amino acids. Germline V gives CDR1 DFQATT, CDR2 SNEGSKA (reference sequence). This chain's CDR3 is CSARGGGAVEQFF. The CDR3 bases are TGCAGTGCTAGGGGCGGTGGGGCAGTTGAGCAGTTCTTC.

This clonotype turned up a few times. V usage is TRBV5-1 and J usage is TRBJ2-5, with 7 bases fitting TRBD1. The CDR3 consists of 14 residues. The V segment lost 2 bases and the J segment 5 bases; nucleotides outside the gene matches: 6. Germline V lookup: CDR1 SGHRS, CDR2 YFSETQ. The CDR3 coding sequence is TGCGCCAGCAGCTTACCGACAGGGAAGGAGACCCAGTACTTC. Its translation is CASSLPTGKETQYF.

This clonotype showed up many times. The rearrangement links TRBV29-1 to TRBJ2-3; TRBD1 aligns across 9 bases. The CDR3 length is 13 residues. V shed 3 bases, J shed 4 bases, and the junction held 2 bases outside the gene matches. Germline assignment: CDR1 SQVTM and CDR2 ANQGSEA. CDR3 sequence (DNA): TGCAGCGTTGAGTGGACAGGGGCAGATACGCAGTATTTT. The encoded protein is CSVEWTGADTQYF.

V gene TRBV9 combines with J gene TRBJ1-1, with D possibly TRBD1 on 6 matching bases. There are 14 residues in the CDR3. The V gene lost 0 bases and the J gene lost 4 bases, with 10 bases spanning the gap. Germline CDR1 reads SGDLS; CDR2 reads YYNGEE. Written as DNA, the CDR3 is TGTGCCAGCAGCGTAGCAGGGGCCAGCACTGAAGCTTTCTTT. Translation: CASSVAGASTEAFF.

V gene TRBV12-3 or TRBV12-4 combines with J gene TRBJ2-7, with D possibly being TRBD2 (5 bases). The CDR3 is 13 amino acids. Trimming shortened V by 5 bases and J by 3 bases, and 11 bases separated the two germline ends. The chain's CDR3 is CASSPGSNYEQYV. CDR3 nucleotide sequence: TGTGCCAGCAGTCCGGGATCCAACTACGAGCAGTACGTC.